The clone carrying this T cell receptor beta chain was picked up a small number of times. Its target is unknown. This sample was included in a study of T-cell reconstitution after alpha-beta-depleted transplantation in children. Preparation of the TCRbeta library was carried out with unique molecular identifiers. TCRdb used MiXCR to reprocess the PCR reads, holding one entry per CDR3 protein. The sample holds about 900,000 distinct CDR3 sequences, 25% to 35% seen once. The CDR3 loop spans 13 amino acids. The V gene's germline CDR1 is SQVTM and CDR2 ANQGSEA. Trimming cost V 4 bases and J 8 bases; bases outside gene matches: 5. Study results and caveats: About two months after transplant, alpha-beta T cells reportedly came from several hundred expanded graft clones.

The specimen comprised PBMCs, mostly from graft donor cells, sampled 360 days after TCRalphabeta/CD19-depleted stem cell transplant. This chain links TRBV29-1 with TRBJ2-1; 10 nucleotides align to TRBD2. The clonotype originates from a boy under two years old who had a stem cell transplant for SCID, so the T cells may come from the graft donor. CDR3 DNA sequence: TGCAGCGTTGGGAGCGGGGGGGCCGATGAGCAGTTCTTC. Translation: CSVGSGGADEQFF.